These 12 T cell receptor beta chains share one sample of origin, sequenced in a study of blood T cell repertoires in COVID-19. The assay was immunoSEQ multiplex PCR, and TCRdb's table has in-frame clones only and misses some. The sample holds roughly 40,000 clones; more than 70% are singletons and the top ten take over 3.5%. Sequencing input: peripheral blood. These receptors came from a human donor in a cohort sampled during active COVID-19.

This chain joins TRBV3-1 (or the pseudogene TRBV3-2) and TRBJ1-1; D is uncertain. Germline CDR1 LGHDT, CDR2 YNNKEL (reference sequence). The V and J ends lost 4 bases and 1 base respectively, with 7 bases between them. The CDR3 is 13 amino acids. In nucleotides, the CDR3 is TGTGCCAGCAGCCTCGGTCGGAACACTGAAGCTTTCTTT. Translated: CASSLGRNTEAFF.

The chain recombines TRBV10-3 with TRBJ2-3; 9 nucleotides match TRBD2. The CDR3 loop spans 16 amino acids. V shed 0 bases, J shed 5 bases, and the junction held 6 bases outside the gene matches. Germline lookup yields CDR1 ENHRY and CDR2 SYGVKD. Written as DNA, the CDR3 is TGTGCCATCAGTGAGTCGCTAGCGGGATCTATAGATACGCAGTATTTT. This codes for CAISESLAGSIDTQYF.

The chain's CDR3 is CASSQGGTGGYNEQFF. CDR3 DNA: TGTGCCAGCAGCCAAGGGGGGACAGGGGGATACAATGAGCAGTTCTTC. The chain combines TRBV3-1 (or the pseudogene TRBV3-2) with TRBJ2-1; 11 nucleotides align to TRBD1. Germline CDR1 LGHDT, CDR2 YNNKEL (reference sequence). This CDR3 is built from 16 residues. V was clipped by 1 base and J by 4 bases; unmatched bases: 3.

The J gene is TRBJ2-1, the V gene TRBV19; 10 bases match TRBD2. This CDR3 contains 17 residues. CDR1 is LNHDA and CDR2 is SQIVND in the germline V gene (reference sequence). The trim removed 7 bases at V and 4 bases at J, leaving 13 bases unmatched. The CDR3 is CASTLTRWTSGYNEQFF. In DNA, the CDR3 is TGTGCCAGTACCTTAACGCGATGGACTAGCGGTTACAATGAGCAGTTCTTC.

This chain connects TRBV24-1 to TRBJ1-3, with 9 bases matching TRBD1. Germline CDR1 is KGHDR and CDR2 is SFDVKD. The V segment lost 6 bases and the J segment 4 bases; nucleotides outside the gene matches: 6. The CDR3 runs 15 residues. CDR3 protein: CATSNTGQGGNTIYF. The CDR3 DNA sequence: TGTGCCACCAGTAACACAGGACAGGGGGGAAACACCATATATTTT.

The chain joins TRBV19 to TRBJ1-5; perhaps TRBD1 as D (6 bases). The CDR3 consists of 14 residues. The V end was cut by 6 bases, the J end by 5 bases, with 14 bases between. Looked up from germline, CDR1 is LNHDA and CDR2 is SQIVND (reference sequence). CDR3 amino acids: CASRKGQQYQPQHF. The CDR3 nucleotides are TGTGCCAGTAGAAAAGGACAGCAGTATCAGCCCCAGCATTTT. Using reference TRBV19 and TRBJ1-5 for the parts outside the CDR3, the full variable domain is DGGITQSPKYLFRKEGQNVTLSCEQNLNHDAMYWYRQDPGQGLRLIYYSQIVNDFQKGDIAEGYSVSREKKESFPLTVTSAQKNPTAFYLCASRKGQQYQPQHFGDGTRLSIL.

The chain couples TRBV2 to TRBJ2-1, with D possibly being TRBD2 (5 bases). The CDR3 extends over 12 amino acids. Between the trimmed V and J ends, which lost 6 bases and 7 bases, there was a span of 10 bases. Germline V gene data show CDR1 as SNHLY and CDR2 as FYNNEI. In nucleotides, the CDR3 is TGTGCCAGCAGATCCTGGGAGAATGAGCAGTTCTTC. Translating it yields CASRSWENEQFF.

The gene calls are TRBV5-1 and TRBJ2-7, with D possibly TRBD1 on 5 matching bases. The V gene's germline CDR1 is SGHRS and CDR2 YFSETQ. V was clipped by 0 bases and J by 7 bases, with 5 bases between them. The CDR3 has 11 residues. The CDR3 is CASSLDREQYF. The CDR3 nucleotides are TGCGCCAGCAGCTTGGACAGGGAGCAGTACTTC. Complete variable domain (other parts from reference TRBV5-1 and TRBJ2-7): KAGVTQTPRYLIKTRGQQVTLSCSPISGHRSVSWYQQTPGQGLQFLFEYFSETQRNKGNFPGRFSGRQFSNSRSEMNVSTLELGDSALYLCASSLDREQYFGPGTRLTVT.

The chain couples TRBV5-6 to TRBJ1-5; D ambiguous. The germline V gene encodes CDR1 SGHDT and CDR2 YYEEEE. There are 14 residues in the CDR3. The ends were cut back, 1 base at V and 5 bases at J, with 10 bases in the middle. Here the CDR3 DNA reads TGTGCCAGCAGCTTGTACGGGTATCATCAGCCCCAGCATTTT. Translated: CASSLYGYHQPQHF. The full variable domain, rest sourced from reference TRBV5-6 and TRBJ1-5, is DAGVTQSPTHLIKTRGQQVTLRCSPKSGHDTVSWYQQALGQGPQFIFQYYEEEERQRGNFPDRFSGHQFPNYSSELNVNALLLGDSALYLCASSLYGYHQPQHFGDGTRLSIL.

V usage is TRBV5-1 and J usage is TRBJ2-2, with 13 positions matching TRBD2. The V gene's germline CDR1 is SGHRS and CDR2 YFSETQ. This CDR3 region has 16 residues. V dropped 4 bases and J dropped 7; count of bases not matched to a gene: 7. The CDR3 bases are TGCGCCAGCAGCGCCGCACTAGCGGGAGGGGACGGGGAGCTGTTTTTT. It yields the protein CASSAALAGGDGELFF.

This clone was recorded only once. This sequence joins TRBV25-1 and TRBJ2-1; 8 bases line up with TRBD2. Germline assignment: CDR1 MGHDK and CDR2 SYGVNS. Losses at the gene ends were 5 bases for V and 4 bases for J; bases not matched to a gene: 13. CDR3 length equals 17 residues. The CDR3 protein is CASSKLPGLGTYNEQFF. The DNA for the CDR3 is TGTGCCAGCAGTAAACTACCGGGACTAGGTACTTACAATGAGCAGTTCTTC.

This chain joins TRBV5-1 and TRBJ2-7, with 8 bases that match TRBD1. V shed 3 bases and J 1 base; nucleotides not matched to a gene: 6. The germline V gene encodes CDR1 SGHRS and CDR2 YFSETQ. This CDR3 is built from 15 residues. CDR3 nucleotides: TGCGCCAGCAGCTATGGACAGGGATTTTCCTACGAGCAGTACTTC. As protein: CASSYGQGFSYEQYF.